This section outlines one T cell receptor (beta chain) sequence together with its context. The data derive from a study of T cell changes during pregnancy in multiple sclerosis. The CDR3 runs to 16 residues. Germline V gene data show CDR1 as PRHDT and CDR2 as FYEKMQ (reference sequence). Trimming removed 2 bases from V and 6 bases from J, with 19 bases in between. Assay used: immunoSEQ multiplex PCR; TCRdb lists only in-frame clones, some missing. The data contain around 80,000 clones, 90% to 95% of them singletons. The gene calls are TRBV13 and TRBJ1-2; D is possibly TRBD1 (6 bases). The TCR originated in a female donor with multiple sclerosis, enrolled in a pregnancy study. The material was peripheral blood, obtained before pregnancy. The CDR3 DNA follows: TGTGCCAGCAGCTTACTAACCGGGACATATGAACATGGCTACACCTTC. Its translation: CASSLLTGTYEHGYTF.